This T cell receptor beta chain was sequenced during a study of cytomegalovirus exposure and HLA in healthy donors. Overall study results and limits: According to the study, 160 or so TCR beta chains were cytomegalovirus-associated. A missense DCLRE1C variant was associated with V- and J-gene trimming of TCR beta chains in a later analysis, and an independent cohort replicated the association.

The CDR3 has 14 amino acids. Germline V gene data show CDR1 as SGHDT and CDR2 as YYEEEE. The donors were healthy bone marrow donors. PCR amplification relied on 60 Vbeta primers (plus 13 Jbeta primers). The table came from immunoSEQ multiplex PCR; TCRdb's copy has only in-frame clones and leaves some out. The sample contains about 120,000 clones, approximately 8.6% of which appear only once. This clone was observed a handful of times. Its antigen is not identified. Input material: PBMCs. The chain combines TRBV5-6 with TRBJ2-5; 9 bases line up with TRBD1. The J call may be faulty, since TRBJ2-7 better matches the DNA end. This clonotype was sampled from a woman aged 35 to 49 in good health and CMV-seropositive. Written as DNA, the CDR3 is TGTGCCAGCAGGCGGGACAGGGTCTCCTACGAGCAGTACTTC. Its protein product is CASRRDRVSYEQYF.